The 20 T cell receptor beta chains presented below share a single source sample, sequenced in a study of molecular identifiers for immune sequencing clone quantification. TCRdb reanalysed the PCR reads using MiXCR and keeps one entry per CDR3 protein. Of around 100,000 distinct CDR3 sequences listed, approximately 40% were seen once; the top ten hold around 3.8%. The sequencing input was naive CD8+ T cells from blood, with Jurkat cell RNA spiked in. Subset noted: FACS-sorted CD8+CD4-CCR7+CD45RA+ naive T cells. The receptors derive from a human donor in good health. Some libraries in this study had Jurkat cell RNA spiked in.

The chain carries TRBV9 and TRBJ2-1, with D uncertain. The germline V gene encodes CDR1 SGDLS and CDR2 YYNGEE. The CDR3 runs to 16 residues. With 0 bases removed from V and 0 bases from J, the gap between germline ends came to 10 bases. The CDR3 protein is CASSVGGYSSYNEQFF. CDR3 sequence (DNA): TGTGCCAGCAGCGTAGGTGGGTATAGCTCCTACAATGAGCAGTTCTTC.

The chain recombines TRBV7-2 with TRBJ2-7, with TRBD2 matching 11 bases. The CDR3 is made up of 16 amino acids. Per the germline V gene, CDR1 is SGHTA and CDR2 is FQGNSA. With 3 bases clipped from V and 3 bases from J, the junction kept 7 bases outside the gene matches. CDR3 in amino acids: CASSFGGGLADYEQYF. The CDR3 DNA follows: TGTGCCAGCAGCTTCGGGGGGGGACTAGCGGACTACGAGCAGTACTTC.

This chain joins TRBV6-2 or TRBV6-3 and TRBJ2-5; 11 bases map to TRBD1. The ends lost 7 bases at V and 3 bases at J; junction bases unmatched: 7. The germline CDR1 and CDR2 sequences are MNHEY and SVGEGT. The CDR3 is made up of 15 amino acids. The CDR3 is CASNLPGQGEETQYF. The CDR3, as DNA: TGTGCCAGCAACTTGCCGGGACAGGGGGAAGAGACCCAGTACTTC.

In its sample, this clonotype was seen a few times. V is TRBV27 and J is TRBJ2-3; 8 bases align to TRBD2. V lost 5 bases to trimming and J lost 3 bases; unmatched junction nucleotides: 4. The CDR3 loop spans 14 amino acids. Germline assignment: CDR1 MNHEY and CDR2 SMNVEV (reference sequence). Written as DNA, the CDR3 is TGTGCCAGCAGTGTGACGGGAGGGACAGATACGCAGTATTTT. As protein: CASSVTGGTDTQYF.

With regard to this clonotype: This may stem from a read error, because a much larger clone lies one nucleotide away. The chain carries TRBV7-9 and TRBJ1-4, with D maybe TRBD1 (6 bases). CDR1 SEHNR and CDR2 FQNEAQ come from the germline V gene (reference sequence). This CDR3 is built from 15 residues. In nucleotides, the CDR3 is TGTGCCAGCAGGCGGCTCGGGACACCTAATGAAGAACTGTTTTTT. It specifies CASRRLGTPNEELFF.

Remarks on this clonotype: With a much larger clone just one base away, this may be a read error. CDR3 coding DNA: TGTGCCAGCAGTCCCCGACAGTCCCCCTACGAGCGGTACTTC. Protein product: CASSPRQSPYERYF. The chain has TRBV28 and TRBJ2-7; D might be TRBD1 (5 bases). Germline V CDR1 and CDR2: MDHEN, SYDVKM. The CDR3 loop spans 14 amino acids.

This clonotype was seen a few times. The chain carries TRBV5-6 and TRBJ2-3; no reliable D call. This CDR3 is built from 12 residues. V lost 0 bases and J lost 4, with 3 bases in between. The germline V gene has CDR1 SGHDT and CDR2 YYEEEE. DNA for the CDR3: TGTGCCAGCAGCTTGGAGCCAGATACGCAGTATTTT. Encoded protein: CASSLEPDTQYF.

At least ten counts were recorded for this clonotype. This chain links TRBV7-9 with TRBJ1-4; the D gene is possibly TRBD1 (6 bases). V lost 1 base and J lost 7, with 7 bases in between. The germline V gene has CDR1 SEHNR and CDR2 FQNEAQ (reference sequence). The CDR3 length is 13 residues. CDR3 DNA: TGTGCCAGCAGCTTAGGGACAGTTGAAAAACTGTTTTTT. It is translated as CASSLGTVEKLFF. Based on the CDR3 plus reference TRBV7-9 and TRBJ1-4, the full variable domain is DTGVSQNPRHKITKRGQNVTFRCDPISEHNRLYWYRQTLGQGPEFLTYFQNEAQLEKSRLLSDRFSAERPKGSFSTLEIQRTEQGDSAMYLCASSLGTVEKLFFGSGTQLSVL.

This clonotype was recorded a few times. At one end the junction does not follow the germline gene, possibly because of a read error. CDR3 sequence reads: CASSLRQNTGELFF. DNA for the CDR3: TGTGCTAGCAGCTTACGACAGAACACCGGGGAGCTGTTTTTT. This chain connects TRBV7-7 to TRBJ2-2; D not certain. Per the germline V gene, CDR1 is SSHAT and CDR2 is FNYEAQ (reference sequence). The CDR3 runs to 14 residues.

This clonotype was observed many times. The V gene is TRBV27, the J gene TRBJ1-5; D ambiguous. Germline CDR1 reads MNHEY; CDR2 reads SMNVEV (reference sequence). V was cut by 4 bases and J by 6 bases, with 19 bases left in between. CDR3 length: 16 residues. The CDR3 DNA follows: TGTGCCAGCAGTTCCAGGTATCCGGGCGGGATTCAGCCCCAGCATTTT. It encodes CASSSRYPGGIQPQHF.

The sample holds a few counts of this clonotype. The J gene is TRBJ1-1, the V gene TRBV12-3 or TRBV12-4, with a possible D match to TRBD1 (6 bases). Between the trimmed V and J ends, which lost 2 bases and 5 bases, there was a span of 15 bases. The CDR3 spans 15 residues. The CDR3 protein is CASSLWLGAGTEAFF. The CDR3 bases are TGTGCCAGCAGTTTATGGTTGGGGGCCGGGACTGAAGCTTTCTTT.

This clonotype was counted a few times. The genes are TRBV27 and TRBJ1-5; 7 bases map to TRBD1. The CDR3 covers 18 residues. From germline, CDR1 is MNHEY and CDR2 SMNVEV (reference sequence). Losses at the gene ends were 0 bases for V and 0 bases for J; bases not matched to a gene: 8. The DNA of the CDR3 is TGTGCCAGCAGTTTATCTTGGACAGGCCTTTATAGCAATCAGCCCCAGCATTTT. Its protein product is CASSLSWTGLYSNQPQHF.

The genes are TRBV19 and TRBJ2-7, with TRBD1 matching 9 bases. The J segment lost 4 bases and the V segment lost 11 bases, leaving 9 bases of the junction unmatched. The CDR3 consists of 13 residues. Germline values: CDR1 LNHDA, CDR2 SQIVND (reference sequence). This CDR3 is CAVGQGQWYEQYF. Written as DNA, the CDR3 is TGTGCCGTCGGACAGGGGCAGTGGTACGAGCAGTACTTC.

This clonotype was seen a few times. The chain carries TRBV9 and TRBJ1-2; D might be TRBD1 (5 bases). This CDR3 is 15 amino acids long. The V gene's germline CDR1 is SGDLS and CDR2 YYNGEE. Trimming left V 1 base short and J 5 bases short, with 15 bases between. The CDR3 reads CASSVSATAAYGYTF. CDR3 coding DNA: TGTGCCAGCAGCGTAAGCGCGACAGCCGCATATGGCTACACCTTC.

The chain uses TRBV4-1 and TRBJ1-5; D gene ambiguous. The CDR3 spans 12 residues. V lost 8 bases to trimming and J lost 5 bases, with 10 bases between them. From germline, CDR1 is MGHRA and CDR2 YSYEKL. CDR3 sequence (DNA): TGCGCCAGCCTTACCATGCATCAGCCCCAGCATTTT. Protein: CASLTMHQPQHF.

Of note for this clonotype: It may be a read error: a sequence one base away is much more abundant. The chain recombines TRBV5-1 with TRBJ2-1; D is unresolved. This CDR3 has 13 amino acids. Germline CDR1 is SGHRS and CDR2 is YFSETQ. V shed 3 bases and J shed 15 bases, with 19 bases lying between them. CDR3 protein: CASSSTVAMYRFF. The CDR3 nucleotides read TGCGCCAGCAGCTCGACGGTGGCCATGTATCGGTTCTTC.

Points on this clonotype: One junction end does not reproduce the germline sequence, and a read error may be involved. V is TRBV4-3 and J is TRBJ2-5; D not certain. Germline assignment: CDR1 LGHNA and CDR2 YSLEER. The CDR3 sequence is 14 residues long. The CDR3 DNA follows: TGCGCCAGCAGCCAAAGTATCCTGCAAGAGACCCAGAACTTC. Amino acids: CASSQSILQETQNF.

Of note for this clonotype: This is likely a read error, given that the CDR3 carries no conserved phenylalanine or tryptophan at its end. The rearrangement joins TRBV7-6 to TRBJ1-1; 7 bases map to TRBD1. From germline, CDR1 is SGHVS and CDR2 FNYEAQ. V lost 4 bases to trimming and J lost 1 base; unmatched junction nucleotides: 6. The CDR3 has 15 amino acids. In DNA, the CDR3 is TGTGCCAGCAGCTCCAAACAGGGGCAGAACACTGAAGCTTTCCTT. Its protein product is CASSSKQGQNTEAFL.

This clonotype was seen repeatedly, ten times or more. The rearrangement links TRBV28 to TRBJ2-7; D remains ambiguous. Germline V gene lookup returns CDR1 MDHEN and CDR2 SYDVKM. This CDR3 has 13 amino acids. Trimming left V 5 bases short and J 8 bases short, with 16 bases between. The CDR3 protein is CASSPLSRVKQYF. The CDR3 nucleotides are TGTGCCAGCAGTCCCCTCAGCCGAGTCAAGCAGTACTTC.

This chain links TRBV10-3 with TRBJ2-1, with D possibly being TRBD1 or TRBD2 (5 bases each). The V gene lost 3 bases and the J gene lost 8 bases, with 11 bases spanning the gap. The CDR3 loop spans 13 amino acids. The germline CDR1 and CDR2 sequences are ENHRY and SYGVKD. The CDR3 sequence: CAISDPGQYEQFF. Here the CDR3 DNA reads TGTGCCATCAGTGATCCGGGGCAGTATGAGCAGTTCTTC.